This T cell receptor beta chain originates from a study of T cell repertoires in ileal Crohn's disease. Study information: Median disease duration was around eight years; less than 45% smoked at surgery. Operated complications were stricturing disease (about 60%) and penetrating disease (39%). Notes on the study in general: Clonal expansions were more frequent in active smokers than non-smokers at surgery.

Repertoires were generated with immunoSEQ multiplex PCR, while TCRdb's copy carries only in-frame clones and drops some. The sample holds more than 12,000 clones, 60% to 80% seen once. Points on this clone: Antigen: not known.

After removal of 5 bases from V and 4 bases from J, the junction contained 15 bases not matched to a gene. Per germline, CDR1 SGDLS and CDR2 YYNGEE. This CDR3 has 17 residues. V is TRBV9 and J is TRBJ2-3, with TRBD2 matching over 8 bases. The sequence was collected from an adult with Crohn's disease. Sequencing was carried out using ileal tissue. CDR3 region: CASSPFQGLDVSDTQYF. Here the CDR3 DNA reads TGTGCCAGCAGTCCTTTCCAGGGACTAGATGTCTCAGATACGCAGTATTTT.